The 22 T cell receptor beta chains listed next were all sequenced from one sample in a study of blood T cell dynamics during melanoma immunotherapy. Data came from immunoSEQ multiplex PCR; TCRdb stores just in-frame clones and leaves some out. In the table there are more than 8,000 clones, about 80% of which are singletons. This sample's time point: pre-treatment baseline. Sequenced material: blood, taken from a patient treated with checkpoint blockade. These receptors were taken from a human donor with melanoma.

This chain joins TRBV18 and TRBJ1-5; no reliable D call. Trimming cost V 3 bases and J 4 bases, with 7 bases left between them. The CDR3 runs to 13 residues. Germline-derived CDR1 and CDR2 are KGHSH and LQKENI. CDR3 DNA sequence: TGTGCCAGCTCACCGGACGGGAATCAGCCCCAGCATTTT. It translates to CASSPDGNQPQHF. The complete variable domain, with remaining parts taken from reference TRBV18 and TRBJ1-5, reads NAGVMQNPRHLVRRRGQEARLRCSPMKGHSHVYWYRQLPEEGLKFMVYLQKENIIDESGMPKERFSAEFPKEGPSILRIQQVVRGDSAAYFCASSPDGNQPQHFGDGTRLSIL.

The chain employs TRBV7-3 and TRBJ2-5; D is tentatively TRBD1 or TRBD2 (5 bases each). The CDR3 runs to 15 residues. CDR1 and CDR2 (germline): SGHTA, FQGTGA. V gave up 0 bases and J gave up 3 bases, with 11 bases separating them. The CDR3 protein is CASSLTGTREETQYF. CDR3 DNA sequence: TGTGCCAGCAGCTTAACGGGGACCCGAGAAGAGACCCAGTACTTC.

The chain joins TRBV2 to TRBJ2-7, with D perhaps matching TRBD1 (6 bases). The germline gives CDR1 SNHLY, CDR2 FYNNEI. The CDR3 covers 14 residues. Trimming left V 1 base short and J 3 bases short, with 10 bases between. This chain's CDR3 is CASSEDTGIYEQYF. For the CDR3, the DNA is TGTGCCAGCAGTGAAGATACAGGGATCTACGAGCAGTACTTC.

The chain couples TRBV2 to TRBJ1-2, with 9 positions matching TRBD1. The ends lost 5 bases at V and 6 bases at J; junction bases unmatched: 7. Looked up from germline, CDR1 is SNHLY and CDR2 is FYNNEI. The CDR3 spans 14 residues. The CDR3 nucleotides are TGTGCCAGCAGTACCGGGACAGGGAACAATGGCTACACCTTC. Protein: CASSTGTGNNGYTF.

The V and J genes are TRBV29-1 and TRBJ2-2; 9 bases align to TRBD2. CDR3 size: 15 residues. Germline-derived CDR1 and CDR2 are SQVTM and ANQGSEA. The J segment lost 5 bases and the V segment lost 6 bases, leaving 10 bases of the junction unmatched. CDR3 sequence: CSVVISGRETGELFF. For the CDR3, the DNA is TGCAGCGTCGTTATTAGCGGGAGAGAGACCGGGGAGCTGTTTTTT.

The chain is built from TRBV5-1 and TRBJ1-2, with 7 bases that match TRBD1. V gave up 3 bases and J gave up 6 bases; unmatched junction bases: 5. This CDR3 is built from 13 residues. The germline V gene encodes CDR1 SGHRS and CDR2 YFSETQ. CDR3 region: CASSSGTGDGYTF. The CDR3 DNA reads TGCGCCAGCAGCTCCGGTACAGGGGATGGCTACACCTTC.

The chain is built from TRBV11-2 and TRBJ1-1; 8 nucleotides agree with TRBD1. The CDR3 runs 12 residues. The V segment lost 4 bases and the J segment 6 bases; nucleotides outside the gene matches: 1. Germline-derived CDR1 and CDR2 are SGHAT and FQNNGV. CDR3 bases: TGTGCCAGCAGCTCGACAGGGGCTGAAGCTTTCTTT. Translation: CASSSTGAEAFF.

This clone was detected once. The rearrangement joins TRBV2 to TRBJ2-2; 8 nucleotides match TRBD2. The CDR3 spans 15 residues. Germline-derived CDR1 and CDR2 are SNHLY and FYNNEI. V trimming: 4 bases; J trimming: 4 bases; junction bases outside the gene matches: 5. The CDR3 sequence: CASSAATSATGELFF. DNA of the CDR3: TGTGCCAGCAGTGCAGCGACTAGCGCCACCGGGGAGCTGTTTTTT. The variable domain in full, with the rest retrieved from reference TRBV2 and TRBJ2-2, is EPEVTQTPSHQVTQMGQEVILRCVPISNHLYFYWYRQILGQKVEFLVSFYNNEISEKSEIFDDQFSVERPDGSNFTLKIRSTKLEDSAMYFCASSAATSATGELFFGEGSRLTVL.

The chain couples TRBV19 to TRBJ2-1; D not resolved. This CDR3 has 11 residues. Germline V gene data show CDR1 as LNHDA and CDR2 as SQIVND (reference sequence). Trimming removed 3 bases at V and 5 bases at J, with 2 bases between. The CDR3 reads CASSINNEQFF. In DNA, the CDR3 is TGTGCCAGTAGTATTAACAATGAGCAGTTCTTC. Together with reference TRBV19 and TRBJ2-1, the CDR3 gives the full variable domain: DGGITQSPKYLFRKEGQNVTLSCEQNLNHDAMYWYRQDPGQGLRLIYYSQIVNDFQKGDIAEGYSVSREKKESFPLTVTSAQKNPTAFYLCASSINNEQFFGPGTRLTVL.

The chain employs TRBV7-9 and TRBJ1-1, with 8 bases identical to TRBD1. The V gene end was trimmed by 1 base and the J gene end by 8 bases; junction bases not matched to a gene: 0. This CDR3 region has 12 residues. Germline CDR1 reads SEHNR; CDR2 reads FQNEAQ (reference sequence). CDR3 residues: CASSLGDREAFF. The CDR3 DNA reads as TGTGCCAGCAGCTTAGGGGACAGGGAAGCTTTCTTT.

This chain links TRBV5-1 with TRBJ2-3, with D possibly TRBD2 on 5 matching bases. Germline V lookup: CDR1 SGHRS, CDR2 YFSETQ. The CDR3 runs to 15 residues. Trimming took off 4 bases at V and 5 bases at J, with 17 bases between the two ends. The CDR3 sequence: CASSDGSSVGDTQYF. CDR3 DNA: TGCGCCAGCAGCGATGGTAGTAGCGTGGGAGATACGCAGTATTTT.

The chain employs TRBV10-1 and TRBJ2-5; weak D call: TRBD1 (6 bases). Deletions cut 3 bases from V and 5 bases from J, with 13 bases between. The CDR3 length is 14 residues. Germline V gene sequence: CDR1 WNHNN, CDR2 SYGVQD (reference sequence). The CDR3 DNA follows: TGCGCCAGCAGTGAAGCCCGAAGGGGGGAGACCCAGTACTTC. Translating gives CASSEARRGETQYF.

The chain carries TRBV2 and TRBJ1-6; weak D call: TRBD1 (5 bases). This CDR3 contains 15 residues. The germline gives CDR1 SNHLY, CDR2 FYNNEI. The germline V and J ends were trimmed by 4 bases and 6 bases, with 13 bases remaining between them. The CDR3 region is CASSGYRPSNSPLHF. CDR3 bases: TGTGCCAGCAGTGGATACAGGCCTTCTAATTCACCCCTCCACTTT.

The chain links TRBV5-1 to TRBJ2-3, with D uncertain. The germline gives CDR1 SGHRS, CDR2 YFSETQ. Deletions cut 4 bases from V and 6 bases from J, with 9 bases between. This CDR3 comprises 12 residues. The CDR3 DNA follows: TGCGCCAGCAGCCTGACCGGGGATACGCAGTATTTT. Protein product: CASSLTGDTQYF. The variable domain in full, with the rest retrieved from reference TRBV5-1 and TRBJ2-3, is KAGVTQTPRYLIKTRGQQVTLSCSPISGHRSVSWYQQTPGQGLQFLFEYFSETQRNKGNFPGRFSGRQFSNSRSEMNVSTLELGDSALYLCASSLTGDTQYFGPGTRLTVL.

The chain links TRBV2 to TRBJ1-4; 8 nucleotides line up with TRBD1. V was clipped by 2 bases and J by 6 bases; unmatched bases: 5. Looked up from germline, CDR1 is SNHLY and CDR2 is FYNNEI. The CDR3 is made up of 15 amino acids. CDR3: CASSELDRADEKLFF. The DNA for the CDR3 is TGTGCCAGCAGTGAACTGGACAGGGCGGATGAAAAACTGTTTTTT. The full variable domain, completed using reference TRBV2 and TRBJ1-4, is EPEVTQTPSHQVTQMGQEVILRCVPISNHLYFYWYRQILGQKVEFLVSFYNNEISEKSEIFDDQFSVERPDGSNFTLKIRSTKLEDSAMYFCASSELDRADEKLFFGSGTQLSVL.

The V gene is TRBV2, the J gene TRBJ2-3; 8 positions agree with TRBD2. Germline loops: CDR1 SNHLY, CDR2 FYNNEI. This CDR3 region has 15 residues. V shed 10 bases, J shed 4 bases, and the junction held 13 bases outside the gene matches. CDR3 nucleotides: TGTGCCACCACCTCCCGGCTAGCGGGCGCAGATACGCAGTATTTT. It is translated as CATTSRLAGADTQYF.

This rearrangement joins TRBV4-2 to TRBJ1-1, with a weak D call TRBD1 (5 bases). The germline CDR1 and CDR2 sequences are LGHNA and YNFKEQ. V lost 1 base and J lost 4, with 16 bases in between. The CDR3 has 16 amino acids. The CDR3 is CASSQGAGPLGTEAFF. Written as DNA, the CDR3 is TGTGCCAGCAGCCAAGGGGCAGGGCCACTGGGCACTGAAGCTTTCTTT.

The table lists this clone with a count of one. The CDR3 coding sequence is TGTGCCAGCAGCACCGACCCGGGGGGCGGAGATACGCAGTATTTT. Translation gives CASSTDPGGGDTQYF. The V and J genes are TRBV6-5 and TRBJ2-3; D might be TRBD2 (7 bases). Trimming stripped 6 bases from V and 5 bases from J, with 18 bases between. The V gene's germline CDR1 is MNHEY and CDR2 SVGAGI. CDR3 length equals 15 residues.

The V call is TRBV11-2, the J call TRBJ2-7, with 9 bases that match TRBD2. Losses at the gene ends were 5 bases for V and 4 bases for J; bases not matched to a gene: 6. CDR3 size: 14 residues. Germline-derived CDR1 and CDR2 are SGHAT and FQNNGV. CDR3 protein: CASSGLASLYEQYF. CDR3 sequence (DNA): TGTGCCAGCAGCGGACTAGCGTCTTTGTACGAGCAGTACTTC.

The chain carries TRBV29-1 and TRBJ1-2; 9 bases line up with TRBD1. The V gene's germline CDR1 is SQVTM and CDR2 ANQGSEA. CDR3 length: 14 residues. Losses at the gene ends were 4 bases for V and 2 bases for J; bases not matched to a gene: 5. The CDR3 DNA follows: TGCAGCGTTGTTCCCGGGACAGGGAACTATGGCTACACCTTC. Translation: CSVVPGTGNYGYTF.

The chain links TRBV15 to TRBJ2-5; D is possibly TRBD1 (7 bases). The germline V and J ends were trimmed by 8 bases and 5 bases, with 18 bases remaining between them. The germline V gene has CDR1 LNHNV and CDR2 YYDKDF (reference sequence). There are 14 residues in the CDR3. The CDR3 sequence: CATGRQGGMETQYF. Here the CDR3 DNA reads TGTGCCACCGGAAGACAGGGAGGCATGGAGACCCAGTACTTC.

This chain connects TRBV4-3 to TRBJ2-1; TRBD1 matches at 7 bases. The CDR3 has 15 amino acids. V lost 1 base to trimming and J lost 7 bases; unmatched junction nucleotides: 7. Germline V lookup: CDR1 LGHNA, CDR2 YSLEER. CDR3 DNA sequence: TGCGCCAGCAGCCAAGCTCTACAGGGGCTTAATGAGCAGTTCTTC. Its protein is CASSQALQGLNEQFF.